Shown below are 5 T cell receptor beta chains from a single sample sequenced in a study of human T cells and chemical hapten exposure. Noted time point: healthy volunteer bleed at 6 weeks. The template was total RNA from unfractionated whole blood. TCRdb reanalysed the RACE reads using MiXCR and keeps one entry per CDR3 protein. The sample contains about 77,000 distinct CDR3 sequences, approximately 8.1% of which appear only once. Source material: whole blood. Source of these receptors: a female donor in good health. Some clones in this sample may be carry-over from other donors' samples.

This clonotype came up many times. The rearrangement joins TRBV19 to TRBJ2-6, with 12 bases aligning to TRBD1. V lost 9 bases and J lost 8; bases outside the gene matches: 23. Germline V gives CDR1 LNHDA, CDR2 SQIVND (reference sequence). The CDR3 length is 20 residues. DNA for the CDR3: TGTGCCAGCCGGGACAGGGGGCGCCGGGGGCCAACGGGCCTCACCAACGTCCTGACTTTC. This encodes CASRDRGRRGPTGLTNVLTF.

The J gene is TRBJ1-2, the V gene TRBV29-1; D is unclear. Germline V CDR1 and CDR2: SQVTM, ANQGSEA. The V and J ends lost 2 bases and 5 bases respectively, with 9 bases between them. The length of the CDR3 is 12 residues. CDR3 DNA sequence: TGCAGCGTTGAACCCAGACCTTATGGCTACACCTTC. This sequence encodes CSVEPRPYGYTF.

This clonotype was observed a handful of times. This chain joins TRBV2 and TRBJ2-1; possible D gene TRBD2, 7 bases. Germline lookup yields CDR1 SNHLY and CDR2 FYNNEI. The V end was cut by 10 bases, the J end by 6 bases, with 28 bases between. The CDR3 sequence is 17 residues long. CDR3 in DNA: TGTGCCATCCCTCTCCTCGGGGGCGGGGGTCTGCGCAATGAGCAGTTCTTC. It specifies CAIPLLGGGGLRNEQFF.

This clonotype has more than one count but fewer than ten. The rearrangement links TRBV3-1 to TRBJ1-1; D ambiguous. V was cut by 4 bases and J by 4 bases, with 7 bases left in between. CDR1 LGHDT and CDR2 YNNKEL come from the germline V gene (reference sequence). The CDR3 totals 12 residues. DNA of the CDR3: TGTGCCAGCAGCCTAGTTTCCACTGAAGCTTTCTTT. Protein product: CASSLVSTEAFF.

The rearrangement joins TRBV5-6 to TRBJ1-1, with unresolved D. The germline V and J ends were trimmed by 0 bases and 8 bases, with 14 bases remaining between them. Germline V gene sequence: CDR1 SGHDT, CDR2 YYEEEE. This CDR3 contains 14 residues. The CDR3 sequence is CASSLDGGSQEAFF. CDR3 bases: TGTGCCAGCAGCTTGGATGGTGGATCGCAGGAAGCTTTCTTT.